This T cell receptor (beta chain) was retrieved from a study of T cells after yellow fever vaccination. In the study overall: Where fractions had low cell numbers, libraries were prepared from them with the SMART-Seq v4 Ultra Low Input RNA kit.

MiXCR, applied by TCRdb to the 5' RACE reads, yields one record per CDR3 protein. The sample shows about 14,000 distinct CDR3 sequences, 6% to 9.5% of them seen only once. Trimming removed 5 bases at V and 7 bases at J, with 9 bases between. The germline V gene has CDR1 LNHDA and CDR2 SQIVND (reference sequence). The CDR3 sequence is 13 residues long. In its sample, this clonotype was seen many times. Sequences were derived from PBMCs, either bulk or a sorted T-cell subset (CD4+, CD8+, memory, or dextramer-sorted; not recorded which), sampled on the day of the yellow fever booster vaccination. This chain uses TRBV19 with TRBJ1-6, with D maybe TRBD1 (5 bases). The origin of this receptor is a man between 18 and 29 years old who received the YFV17D yellow fever vaccine. This CDR3 reads CASSPGKNSPLHF. The CDR3 nucleotides read TGTGCCAGTAGTCCAGGGAAGAATTCACCCCTCCACTTT.